This TCR beta chain was observed in a study of Ad26.COV2.S vaccination and SARS-CoV-2 variants. Background on the study: Sample donor was a member of the COV1001 Ad26.COV2.S trial arm.

The assay was immunoSEQ multiplex PCR, and TCRdb's table has in-frame clones only and misses some. There are a few hundred thousand clones in the sample; approximately 83% occur only once, and about 7.1% lies in the top ten. On this clone itself: Its antigen is as yet unknown. This specimen includes other DNA sequences encoding the same CDR3.

The CDR3 length is 13 residues. V shed 3 bases and J shed 0 bases, with 5 bases lying between them. Per germline, CDR1 KGHSH and CDR2 LQKENI. General study results and limits: Analyses that measured TCR breadth and depth may have underestimated total T cell responses.

Documented treatment: about 20 received Ad26.COV2.S at low or high dose, single or two shots; about 5 received placebo; per-sample allocation not given. All samples were drawn on day 63, counting from the first vaccine or placebo injection. The source is a person aged 18-65 years who received the Ad26.COV2.S COVID-19 vaccine or a placebo. The rearrangement uses TRBV18 and TRBJ1-1; possible D gene TRBD1, 5 bases. Here the sequenced sample was peripheral blood, taken in a trial of Ad26.COV2.S vaccine versus placebo. The DNA of the CDR3 is TGTGCCAGCTCACCGACAGTGAACACTGAAGCTTTCTTT. Its protein product is CASSPTVNTEAFF. The variable domain in full, with the rest retrieved from reference TRBV18 and TRBJ1-1, is NAGVMQNPRHLVRRRGQEARLRCSPMKGHSHVYWYRQLPEEGLKFMVYLQKENIIDESGMPKERFSAEFPKEGPSILRIQQVVRGDSAAYFCASSPTVNTEAFFGQGTRLTVV.